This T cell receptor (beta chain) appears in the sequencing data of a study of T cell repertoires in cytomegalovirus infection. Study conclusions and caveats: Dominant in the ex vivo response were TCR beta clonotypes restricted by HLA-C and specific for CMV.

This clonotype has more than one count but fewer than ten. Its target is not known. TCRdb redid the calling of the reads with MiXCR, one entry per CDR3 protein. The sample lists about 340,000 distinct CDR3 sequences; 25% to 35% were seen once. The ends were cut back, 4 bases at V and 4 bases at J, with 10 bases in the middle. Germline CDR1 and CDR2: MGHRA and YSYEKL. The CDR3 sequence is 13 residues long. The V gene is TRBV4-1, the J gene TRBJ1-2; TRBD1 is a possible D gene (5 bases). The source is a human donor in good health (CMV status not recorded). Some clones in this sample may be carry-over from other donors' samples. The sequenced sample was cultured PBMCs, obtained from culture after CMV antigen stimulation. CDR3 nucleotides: TGCGCCAGCAGCCCCCGGGACGGCTATGGCTACACCTTC. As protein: CASSPRDGYGYTF.